This T cell receptor beta chain was obtained from a study of T cell repertoires in cytomegalovirus infection. Study-level information: Based on public TCR beta signatures, there were indications of CMV infection and of a matching HLA type.

Turning to this clonotype: Its antigen is not known.

MiXCR, applied by TCRdb to the reads, yields one record per CDR3 protein. This table holds roughly 730,000 distinct CDR3 sequences, around 31% found once. Study-level results: Within the response measured ex vivo, HLA-C-restricted CMV-specific TCR beta clonotypes were dominant.

The CDR3 loop spans 15 amino acids. V was pared by 0 bases and J by 0 bases, with 6 bases between. Germline V gene data show CDR1 as MNHEY and CDR2 as SVGAGI. V is TRBV6-5 and J is TRBJ1-3; D call uncertain. This clonotype originated in a human donor in good health (CMV status not recorded). Some clones in this sample may be carry-over from other donors' samples. Sequences were derived from cultured PBMCs, sampled from culture after CMV antigen stimulation. The CDR3 region is CASSYSTLSGNTIYF. CDR3 bases: TGTGCCAGCAGTTACTCTACCCTCTCTGGAAACACCATATATTTT.